This T cell receptor (beta chain) derives from a study of a mutant IDH1 vaccine in newly diagnosed glioma. The overall study: The earlier regimen, radiotherapy, temozolomide, or both, was most often both. General study findings and limits: 93.3% of patients showed vaccine-induced immune responses across multiple MHC alleles. The authors found pseudoprogression apparently unrelated to changes in top peripheral T cell clonotypes.

Described time point: baseline, week 1 (first vaccination visit). Treatment in this sample: pre-vaccination baseline after standard-of-care therapy. Those who donated had recent WHO grade 3 or 4 IDH1-mutant, ATRX-lost astrocytomas. This table comes from immunoSEQ multiplex PCR, and its TCRdb copy is limited to in-frame clones, with some not included. The sample includes over 14,000 clones, approximately 92% seen only once; the top ten take approximately 10%. This CDR3 spans 15 amino acids. Only a few counts were recorded for this clone. What it binds is not known. The sample in question was PBMCs, obtained from a glioma patient treated with radiotherapy, temozolomide or both. This receptor was taken from a woman aged 40 to 50 with glioma. Some clones in this sample may be carry-over from other donors' samples. The chain employs TRBV21-1 and TRBJ2-2; the table calls TRBD2, which could not be checked here. TRBV21-1 is marked as a pseudogene. The CDR3 sequence is CASSSGGQNTGELFF. The DNA for the CDR3 is TGTGCCAGCAGCAGCGGGGGGCAGAACACCGGGGAGCTGTTTTTT.